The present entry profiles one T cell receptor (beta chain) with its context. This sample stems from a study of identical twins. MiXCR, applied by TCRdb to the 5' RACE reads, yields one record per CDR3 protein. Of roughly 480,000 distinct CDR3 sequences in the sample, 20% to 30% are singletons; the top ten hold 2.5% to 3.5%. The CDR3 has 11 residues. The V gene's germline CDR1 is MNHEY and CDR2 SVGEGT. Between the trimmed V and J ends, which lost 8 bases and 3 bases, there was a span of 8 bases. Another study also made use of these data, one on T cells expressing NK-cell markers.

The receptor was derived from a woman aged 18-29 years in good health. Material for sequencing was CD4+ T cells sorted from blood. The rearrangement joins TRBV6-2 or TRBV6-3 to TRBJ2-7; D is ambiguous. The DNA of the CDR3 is TGTGCCAGCTGCACGTTCTACGAGCAGTACTTC. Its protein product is CASCTFYEQYF.